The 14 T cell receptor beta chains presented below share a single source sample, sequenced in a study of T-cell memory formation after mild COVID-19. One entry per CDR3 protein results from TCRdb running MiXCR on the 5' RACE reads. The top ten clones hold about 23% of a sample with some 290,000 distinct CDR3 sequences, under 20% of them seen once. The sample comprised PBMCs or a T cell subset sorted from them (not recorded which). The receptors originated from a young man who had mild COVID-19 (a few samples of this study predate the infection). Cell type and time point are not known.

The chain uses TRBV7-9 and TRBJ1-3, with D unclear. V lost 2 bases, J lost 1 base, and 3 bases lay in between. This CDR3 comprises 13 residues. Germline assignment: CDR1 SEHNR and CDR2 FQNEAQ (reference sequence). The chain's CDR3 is CASSLQSGNTIYF. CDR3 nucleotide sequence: TGTGCCAGCAGCTTACAATCTGGAAACACCATATATTTT.

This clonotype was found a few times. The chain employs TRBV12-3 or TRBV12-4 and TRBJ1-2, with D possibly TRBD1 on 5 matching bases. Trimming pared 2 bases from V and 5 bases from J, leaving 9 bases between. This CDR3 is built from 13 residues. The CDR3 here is CASSLQGRYGYTF. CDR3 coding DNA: TGTGCCAGCAGTTTACAGGGACGGTATGGCTACACCTTC.

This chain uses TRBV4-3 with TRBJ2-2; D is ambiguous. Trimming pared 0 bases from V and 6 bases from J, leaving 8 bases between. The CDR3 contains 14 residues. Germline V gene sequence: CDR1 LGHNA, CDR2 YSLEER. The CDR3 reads CASSQDGFPGELFF. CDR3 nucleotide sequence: TGCGCCAGCAGCCAAGACGGTTTTCCCGGGGAGCTGTTTTTT.

The CDR3 spells CASSQAGARSYNSPLHF. As DNA, the CDR3 is TGCGCCAGCAGCCAAGCCGGGGCCAGATCCTATAATTCACCCCTCCACTTT. The chain employs TRBV4-1 and TRBJ1-6; D possibly corresponds to TRBD1 (5 bases). V gave up 1 base and J gave up 1 base, with 11 bases separating them. This CDR3 has 17 amino acids. The germline CDR1 and CDR2 sequences are MGHRA and YSYEKL.

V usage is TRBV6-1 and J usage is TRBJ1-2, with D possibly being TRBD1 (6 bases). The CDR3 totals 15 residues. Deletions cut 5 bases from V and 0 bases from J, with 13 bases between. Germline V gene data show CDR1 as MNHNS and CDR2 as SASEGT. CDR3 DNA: TGTGCCAGCAGTTCCAAACAGGGATCTAACTATGGCTACACCTTC. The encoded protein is CASSSKQGSNYGYTF.

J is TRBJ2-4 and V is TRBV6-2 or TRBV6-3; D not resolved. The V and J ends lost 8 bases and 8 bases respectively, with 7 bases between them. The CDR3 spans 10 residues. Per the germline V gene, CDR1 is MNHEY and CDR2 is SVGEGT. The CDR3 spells CASGSHIQYF. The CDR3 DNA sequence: TGTGCCAGCGGATCTCACATTCAGTACTTC.

CDR3 in amino acids: CSPNLGEETQYF. DNA of the CDR3: TGCAGTCCTAACCTGGGGGAAGAGACCCAGTACTTC. This rearrangement joins TRBV20-1 to TRBJ2-5; D possibly uses TRBD1 or TRBD2 (5 bases each). Trimming took off 8 bases at V and 3 bases at J, with 13 bases between the two ends. The CDR3 consists of 12 residues. The germline V gene has CDR1 DFQATT and CDR2 SNEGSKA (reference sequence).

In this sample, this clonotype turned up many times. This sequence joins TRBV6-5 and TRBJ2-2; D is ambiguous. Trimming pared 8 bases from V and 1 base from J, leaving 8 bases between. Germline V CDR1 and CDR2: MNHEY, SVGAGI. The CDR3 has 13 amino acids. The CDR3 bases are TGTGCCAGCGGACGTCAGAACACCGGGGAGCTGTTTTTT. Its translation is CASGRQNTGELFF.

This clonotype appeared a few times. The CDR3 DNA follows: TGTGCCAGCACCCGCCCCGGGGTGACCGGGGAGCTGTTTTTT. This translates into CASTRPGVTGELFF. The rearrangement uses TRBV28 and TRBJ2-2; weak D call: TRBD2 (5 bases). V shed 7 bases and J shed 5 bases, with 14 bases lying between them. CDR3 length: 14 residues. Germline V CDR1 and CDR2: MDHEN, SYDVKM.

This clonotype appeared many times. The CDR3 region has the DNA TGTGCCAGCAGCCCTCCCGGACTAGCTGGCAATGAGCAGTTCTTC. It is translated as CASSPPGLAGNEQFF. The V and J genes are TRBV7-2 and TRBJ2-1, with 8 nucleotides matching TRBD2. Germline CDR1 and CDR2: SGHTA and FQGNSA. The V gene end was trimmed by 5 bases and the J gene end by 6 bases; junction bases not matched to a gene: 9. This CDR3 is 15 amino acids long.

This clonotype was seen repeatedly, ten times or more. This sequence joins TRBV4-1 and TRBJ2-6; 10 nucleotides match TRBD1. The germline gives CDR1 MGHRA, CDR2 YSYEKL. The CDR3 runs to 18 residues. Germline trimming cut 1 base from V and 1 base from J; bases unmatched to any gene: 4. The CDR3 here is CASSQGRQGASGANVLTF. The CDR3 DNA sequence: TGCGCCAGCAGCCAAGGGAGACAGGGGGCATCTGGGGCCAACGTCCTGACTTTC.

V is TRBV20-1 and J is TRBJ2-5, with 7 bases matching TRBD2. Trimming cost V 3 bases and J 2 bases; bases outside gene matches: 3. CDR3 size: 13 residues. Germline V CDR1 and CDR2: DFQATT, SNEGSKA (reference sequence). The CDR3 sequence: CSASGGGQETQYF. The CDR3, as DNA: TGCAGTGCTAGCGGGGGAGGGCAAGAGACCCAGTACTTC.

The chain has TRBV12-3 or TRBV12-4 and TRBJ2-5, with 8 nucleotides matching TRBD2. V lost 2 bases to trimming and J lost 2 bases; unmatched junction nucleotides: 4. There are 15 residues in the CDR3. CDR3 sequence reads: CASSLLGGAQETQYF. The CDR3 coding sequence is TGTGCCAGCAGTTTACTCGGGGGGGCTCAAGAGACCCAGTACTTC.

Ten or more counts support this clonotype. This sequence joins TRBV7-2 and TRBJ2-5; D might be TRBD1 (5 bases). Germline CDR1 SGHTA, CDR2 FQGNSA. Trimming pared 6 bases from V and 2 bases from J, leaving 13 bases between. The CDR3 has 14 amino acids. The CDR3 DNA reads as TGTGCCAGCAGGTTCAAGGGGCCTCAAGAGACCCAGTACTTC. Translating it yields CASRFKGPQETQYF.